This entry lists 20 T cell receptor beta chains sequenced from one sample in a study of Ad26.COV2.S vaccination and SARS-CoV-2 variants. Treatment indicated: some 20 received Ad26.COV2.S at low or high dose, single or two shots; five or six received placebo; per-sample allocation not given. Sampling was done on day 63 after the first vaccine or placebo injection. Measured with immunoSEQ multiplex PCR; TCRdb has only the in-frame clones, and not every one. The sample comprises hundreds of thousands of clones, more than 70% of which are singletons, and about 1.5% rests with the top ten. The sample was peripheral blood, taken in a trial of Ad26.COV2.S vaccine versus placebo. Receptors originate from a person aged 18 to 59 who received the Ad26.COV2.S COVID-19 vaccine or a placebo.

The chain employs TRBV12-3 or TRBV12-4 and TRBJ2-7; D gene ambiguous. The CDR3 runs 13 residues. V shed 1 base and J shed 9 bases, with 13 bases lying between them. CDR3 protein: CASSLVASAVQYF. The CDR3 nucleotides are TGTGCCAGCAGTTTAGTAGCTTCGGCAGTGCAGTACTTC.

The V and J genes are TRBV27 and TRBJ2-2; D is ambiguous. The V gene lost 1 base and the J gene lost 4 bases, with 7 bases spanning the gap. Looked up from germline, CDR1 is MNHEY and CDR2 is SMNVEV (reference sequence). The CDR3 has 14 amino acids. CDR3: CASSLWRSTGELFF. The CDR3 DNA sequence: TGTGCCAGCAGTTTATGGCGGAGCACCGGGGAGCTGTTTTTT.

V and J are TRBV5-5 and TRBJ2-5, with a possible D match to TRBD2 (5 bases). The germline gives CDR1 SGHKS, CDR2 YYEKEE (reference sequence). V lost 3 bases and J lost 2, with 11 bases in between. CDR3 size: 14 residues. Written as DNA, the CDR3 is TGTGCCAGCAGCTCGCTCGGGGTTCAAGAGACCCAGTACTTC. It specifies CASSSLGVQETQYF.

J is TRBJ1-1 and V is TRBV12-3 or TRBV12-4; 7 positions match TRBD1. This CDR3 is built from 12 residues. V dropped 2 bases and J dropped 6; count of bases not matched to a gene: 0. The CDR3, as DNA: TGTGCCAGCAGTTTACAGGGGGCTGAAGCTTTCTTT. It translates to CASSLQGAEAFF.

The chain combines TRBV11-2 with TRBJ2-1; 16 bases match TRBD2. V dropped 8 bases and J dropped 5; count of bases not matched to a gene: 6. The CDR3 extends over 16 amino acids. CDR1 is SGHAT and CDR2 is FQNNGV in the germline V gene. In DNA, the CDR3 is TGTGCCAGCCTGGGACTAGCGGGAGGGCCCCACAATGAGCAGTTCTTC. This gives the protein CASLGLAGGPHNEQFF.

V usage is TRBV6-1 and J usage is TRBJ1-3, with D tentatively TRBD1 (6 bases). CDR1 MNHNS and CDR2 SASEGT come from the germline V gene. CDR3 size: 15 residues. Trimming shortened V by 2 bases and J by 4 bases, and 12 bases separated the two germline ends. The CDR3 protein is CASSETGSWGNTIYF. In DNA form, the CDR3 reads TGTGCCAGCAGTGAAACAGGGAGTTGGGGAAACACCATATATTTT.

Note on this clone: The same CDR3 can be traced to other DNA sequences in this sample. The V call is TRBV7-9, the J call TRBJ1-6; D call uncertain. The germline CDR1 and CDR2 sequences are SEHNR and FQNEAQ (reference sequence). This CDR3 comprises 15 residues. Between the trimmed V and J ends, which lost 3 bases and 0 bases, there was a span of 6 bases. The DNA for the CDR3 is TGTGCCAGCAGCTTGGGGAGCTCCTATAATTCACCCCTCCACTTT. Translation: CASSLGSSYNSPLHF.

The chain carries TRBV30 and TRBJ2-1; D is undetermined. The CDR3 length is 14 residues. Germline values: CDR1 GTSNPN, CDR2 SVGIG (reference sequence). Trimming stripped 1 base from V and 5 bases from J, with 12 bases between. The CDR3: CAWSALSQNNEQFF. CDR3 bases: TGTGCCTGGAGTGCCCTGAGTCAAAACAATGAGCAGTTCTTC.

V usage is TRBV5-4 and J usage is TRBJ2-3; 9 nucleotides match TRBD2. Losses at the gene ends were 3 bases for V and 0 bases for J; bases not matched to a gene: 5. Germline values: CDR1 SGHNT, CDR2 YYREEE (reference sequence). The CDR3 has 16 amino acids. This chain's CDR3 is CASSSQTSGSTDTQYF. The CDR3 region has the DNA TGTGCCAGCAGCTCTCAGACTAGCGGAAGCACAGATACGCAGTATTTT.

The rearrangement uses TRBV28 and TRBJ2-1; 8 bases map to TRBD1. Trimming removed 8 bases from V and 6 bases from J; junction bases left unmatched: 6. The germline gives CDR1 MDHEN, CDR2 SYDVKM. This CDR3 has 13 residues. The DNA for the CDR3 is TGTGCCAGCGCACGGACAGGGACCAATGAGCAGTTCTTC. Translation gives CASARTGTNEQFF.

The chain employs TRBV2 and TRBJ1-6; 11 nucleotides match TRBD1. Germline V gives CDR1 SNHLY, CDR2 FYNNEI. This CDR3 has 17 amino acids. The trim removed 6 bases at V and 1 base at J, leaving 5 bases unmatched. The CDR3 coding sequence is TGTGCCAGCAGACTCGGACAGGGGGCTTCCTATAATTCACCCCTCCACTTT. Its protein product is CASRLGQGASYNSPLHF.

V is TRBV5-8 and J is TRBJ2-1, with 11 bases identical to TRBD2. Losses at the gene ends were 4 bases for V and 8 bases for J; bases not matched to a gene: 8. The germline V gene encodes CDR1 SGHTS and CDR2 YDEGEE. This CDR3 has 15 amino acids. The CDR3 loop is CASSLLAGGKDEQFF. The DNA for the CDR3 is TGTGCCAGCAGCCTGCTAGCGGGAGGTAAGGATGAGCAGTTCTTC.

The gene calls are TRBV15 and TRBJ1-2, with D possibly TRBD1 on 5 matching bases. This CDR3 contains 16 residues. Per the germline V gene, CDR1 is LNHNV and CDR2 is YYDKDF (reference sequence). Trimming cost V 0 bases and J 0 bases, with 11 bases left between them. The DNA for the CDR3 is TGTGCCACCAGCAGAGATCGGGGCAGGCCTAACTATGGCTACACCTTC. Translation: CATSRDRGRPNYGYTF. Combining the CDR3 with reference TRBV15 and TRBJ1-2 gives the whole variable domain DAMVIQNPRYQVTQFGKPVTLSCSQTLNHNVMYWYQQKSSQAPKLLFHYYDKDFNNEADTPDNFQSRRPNTSFCFLDIRSPGLGDTAMYLCATSRDRGRPNYGYTFGSGTRLTVV.

This clone was detected many times. The chain links TRBV6-4 to TRBJ2-2, with a tentative D call TRBD2 (5 bases). The CDR3 is made up of 13 amino acids. V lost 3 bases and J lost 3, with 5 bases in between. Germline lookup yields CDR1 MRHNA and CDR2 SNTAGT. CDR3 in DNA: TGTGCCAGCAGTGAGAGGGACACCGGGGAGCTGTTTTTT. As protein: CASSERDTGELFF.

The V call is TRBV18, the J call TRBJ1-2, with TRBD1 identical over 7 bases. The germline V gene encodes CDR1 KGHSH and CDR2 LQKENI. The CDR3 extends over 14 amino acids. V shed 3 bases, J shed 4 bases, and the junction held 5 bases outside the gene matches. The CDR3 region is CASSPGTALYGYTF. The CDR3, as DNA: TGTGCCAGCTCACCTGGGACAGCGCTCTATGGCTACACCTTC.

As regards this clone: The identical CDR3 is also encoded by other nucleotide sequences in the sample. The V call is TRBV7-2, the J call TRBJ2-5, with D perhaps matching TRBD2 (5 bases). V gave up 3 bases and J gave up 5 bases, with 10 bases separating them. The germline V gene has CDR1 SGHTA and CDR2 FQGNSA. The CDR3 sequence is 13 residues long. The CDR3 nucleotides are TGTGCCAGCAGCTTTAGCGCGGAGGAGACCCAGTACTTC. This translates into CASSFSAEETQYF.

The chain carries TRBV5-4 and TRBJ1-6, with 10 positions matching TRBD1. The germline V gene encodes CDR1 SGHNT and CDR2 YYREEE (reference sequence). V lost 4 bases and J lost 0; bases outside the gene matches: 7. This CDR3 is 18 amino acids long. The CDR3 nucleotides read TGTGCCAGCAGCCGGGACAGGGGCACGAGCTCCTATAATTCACCCCTCCACTTT. This sequence encodes CASSRDRGTSSYNSPLHF.

The chain uses TRBV27 and TRBJ2-3; a weak D match, TRBD1 (5 bases). Trimming stripped 2 bases from V and 6 bases from J, with 9 bases between. From germline, CDR1 is MNHEY and CDR2 SMNVEV (reference sequence). The CDR3 has 13 residues. This CDR3 reads CASSLQRGDTQYF. The CDR3 DNA sequence: TGTGCCAGCAGTTTACAAAGGGGCGATACGCAGTATTTT.

CDR3 sequence: CASSPGQGAREQFF. CDR3 nucleotide sequence: TGTGCCAGCTCACCGGGACAGGGGGCACGGGAGCAGTTCTTC. V is TRBV18 and J is TRBJ2-1, with 12 bases aligning to TRBD1. The germline CDR1 and CDR2 sequences are KGHSH and LQKENI. The CDR3 consists of 14 residues. The junction had 4 bases not matched to a gene; V was cut back by 3 bases and J by 10 bases.

The gene calls are TRBV10-3 and TRBJ2-5; the match to TRBD2 covers 9 bases. This CDR3 contains 14 residues. Germline V gene data show CDR1 as ENHRY and CDR2 as SYGVKD. The V segment lost 6 bases and the J segment 1 base; nucleotides outside the gene matches: 3. Written as DNA, the CDR3 is TGTGCCATCAGGCGGGGGGGCATCCAAGAGACCCAGTACTTC. Amino acids: CAIRRGGIQETQYF.